This T cell receptor beta chain was captured in a study of cytomegalovirus exposure and HLA in healthy donors. Study outcomes and limitations: A cluster of highly shared sequence variants was likely a sequencing artifact.

As regards this clone: What it binds is not known.

A multiplex PCR was run with 60 Vbeta primers and 13 Jbeta primers. Method: immunoSEQ multiplex PCR; TCRdb's copy keeps in-frame clones and lacks some. The table records about 180,000 clones, roughly 75% of them present only once. Sequencing input: PBMCs. The source is a woman in her thirties in good health and CMV-seronegative.

CDR3 coding DNA: TGCGCCAGCAGAGAACAGGGGCAACAGTCACCCCTCCACTTT. Translation gives CASREQGQQSPLHF. The chain combines TRBV10-2 with TRBJ1-6; 7 positions match TRBD1. Losses at the gene ends were 6 bases for V and 10 bases for J; bases not matched to a gene: 9. The CDR3 consists of 14 residues. Per the germline V gene, CDR1 is WSHSY and CDR2 is SAAADI.